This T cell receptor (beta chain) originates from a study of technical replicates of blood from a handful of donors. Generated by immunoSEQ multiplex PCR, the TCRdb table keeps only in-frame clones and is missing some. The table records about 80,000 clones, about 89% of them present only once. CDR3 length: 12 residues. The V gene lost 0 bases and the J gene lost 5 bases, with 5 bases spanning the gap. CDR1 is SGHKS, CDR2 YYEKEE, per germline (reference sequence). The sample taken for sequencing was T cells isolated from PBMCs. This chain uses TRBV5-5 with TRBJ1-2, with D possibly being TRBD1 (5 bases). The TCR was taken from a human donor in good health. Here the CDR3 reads CASSLGQYGYTF. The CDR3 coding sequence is TGTGCCAGCAGCTTGGGACAGTATGGCTACACCTTC.